This T cell receptor (beta chain) was identified in a study of follicular helper T cells after annual influenza vaccination. Overall study context: Across the 2013-2014, 2014-2015 and 2015-2016 vaccination seasons, some subjects were resampled.

Method: immunoSEQ multiplex PCR; TCRdb's copy keeps in-frame clones and lacks some. The table shows about 27,000 clones, with approximately 80% occurring only once. This sample's time point: 2014-2015 season, pre-vaccination. General study results and limits: Recurrent ICOS+CD38+ cTfh clonotypes included tetramer and AIM influenza-specific ones.

To note about this clone: Its antigen is unidentified.

This TCR derives from an adult who received the influenza vaccine. The sequenced sample was CXCR5+ CD38- circulating T follicular helper cells from blood, obtained on the day of influenza vaccination. As to subset: circulating Tfh, non-naive CD4+CXCR5+PD-1+ (ICOS+CD38+ or ICOS-CD38-).

CDR3 nucleotides: TGTGCCAGCAGTGGGACTAGCGAGGGCAATGAGCAGTTCTTC. Translating it yields CASSGTSEGNEQFF. This chain connects TRBV6-5 to TRBJ2-1; TRBD2 agrees at 10 bases. CDR1 MNHEY and CDR2 SVGAGI come from the germline V gene. V lost 5 bases, J lost 6 bases, and 4 bases stayed unmatched. The CDR3 spans 14 residues.